This T cell receptor (beta chain) was sequenced for a study of long-term antiretroviral therapy in people with HIV. Overall study results and limits: Upon ART, diversity increased but remained lower than transplant donor controls. Whereas controls had wider CDR3 length ranges, HIV repertoires had narrower ones. Pre-ART clonal expansions dominated every time point's repertoire.

The assay used was immunoSEQ (version v3.0), run at survey level. Libraries were prepared by immunoSEQ multiplex PCR; TCRdb keeps only in-frame clonotypes and omits some of them. The sample lists 20,000 to 25,000 clones; about 76% were seen once. Points on this clone: Its antigen is not identified.

From each donor, at least one pre-ART PBMC sample and at least two post-ART PBMC samples were obtained. The J segment lost 4 bases and the V segment lost 5 bases, leaving 7 bases of the junction unmatched. This CDR3 region has 14 residues. Germline V gene lookup returns CDR1 MNHEY and CDR2 SMNVEV (reference sequence). This chain connects TRBV27 to TRBJ1-2, with 7 positions matching TRBD1. The TCR was taken from a man in his forties with HIV. Source: unsorted PBMCs, taken 0.1 years before starting antiretroviral therapy. CDR3 in DNA: TGTGCCAGCAGTGAAGGGGGACAGAGCTATGGCTACACCTTC. This sequence encodes CASSEGGQSYGYTF.